This passage covers 27 T cell receptor beta chains from one sample sequenced in a study of blood T cell repertoires in COVID-19. Generated by immunoSEQ multiplex PCR, the TCRdb table keeps only in-frame clones and is missing some. The data contain 70,000 to 100,000 clones, around nine tenths of them seen just once; the ten biggest clones take up 15% to 20%. The sequencing input was peripheral blood. The receptors shown here come from a woman in her fifties or sixties with COVID-19, enrolled during active disease.

The J gene is TRBJ1-5, the V gene TRBV10-2; D might be TRBD1 (5 bases). Germline assignment: CDR1 WSHSY and CDR2 SAAADI. Trimming removed 7 bases from V and 2 bases from J, with 15 bases in between. The CDR3 loop spans 15 amino acids. Written as DNA, the CDR3 is TGCGCCAGCAACCAGGGTATAGGTGGCAATCAGCCCCAGCATTTT. Protein: CASNQGIGGNQPQHF.

The chain employs TRBV10-1 and TRBJ1-1; 10 nucleotides agree with TRBD1. From germline, CDR1 is WNHNN and CDR2 SYGVQD (reference sequence). After removal of 5 bases from V and 8 bases from J, the junction contained 5 bases not matched to a gene. The CDR3 covers 13 residues. The CDR3 DNA reads TGCGCCAGCAGTCCCTGGACAGGGGGAGAAGCTTTCTTT. This codes for CASSPWTGGEAFF.

The chain combines TRBV28 with TRBJ1-1; TRBD1 aligns across 10 bases. The ends lost 6 bases at V and 5 bases at J; junction bases unmatched: 6. This CDR3 is 14 amino acids long. Germline CDR1 MDHEN, CDR2 SYDVKM. DNA of the CDR3: TGTGCCAGCAGACCCTGGGACAGGGGTACTGAAGCTTTCTTT. As protein: CASRPWDRGTEAFF.

Here the CDR3 DNA reads TGTGCCAGCAGCTCCTCAAGTGGACAGGGAAAAACCTTC. Translation gives CASSSSSGQGKTF. The chain is built from TRBV7-3 and TRBJ1-2; TRBD1 matches 8 bases. CDR1 is SGHTA, CDR2 FQGTGA, per germline. The CDR3 has 13 residues. V was clipped by 4 bases and J by 14 bases; unmatched bases: 12.

The chain combines TRBV9 with TRBJ2-1; D remains ambiguous. The length of the CDR3 is 12 residues. The V end was cut by 0 bases, the J end by 6 bases, with 4 bases between. Germline V gene lookup returns CDR1 SGDLS and CDR2 YYNGEE. This chain's CDR3 is CASSVDSNEQFF. The CDR3 nucleotides are TGTGCCAGCAGCGTAGATAGCAATGAGCAGTTCTTC.

V is TRBV25-1 and J is TRBJ1-2, with D maybe TRBD1 (5 bases). Trimming stripped 6 bases from V and 0 bases from J, with 8 bases between. The CDR3 totals 13 residues. Per germline, CDR1 MGHDK and CDR2 SYGVNS. Here the CDR3 reads CASRQEANYGYTF. CDR3 DNA sequence: TGTGCCAGCAGACAGGAAGCTAACTATGGCTACACCTTC.

V and J are TRBV4-1 and TRBJ1-5, with 7 bases fitting TRBD1. The CDR3 is made up of 14 amino acids. V trimming: 5 bases; J trimming: 4 bases; junction bases outside the gene matches: 5. Germline V gives CDR1 MGHRA, CDR2 YSYEKL. The CDR3 spells CASSRGQQNQPQHF. In DNA, the CDR3 is TGCGCCAGCAGCAGGGGACAGCAAAATCAGCCCCAGCATTTT.

The chain uses TRBV24-1 and TRBJ1-2, with D tentatively TRBD1 (6 bases). Germline V gene lookup returns CDR1 KGHDR and CDR2 SFDVKD. V lost 4 bases to trimming and J lost 4 bases, with 12 bases between them. The CDR3 loop spans 14 amino acids. The CDR3 region is CATSDFPDSYGYTF. As DNA, the CDR3 is TGTGCCACCAGTGACTTCCCGGACAGCTATGGCTACACCTTC.

The J gene is TRBJ2-3, the V gene TRBV29-1, with TRBD1 identical over 11 bases. V lost 7 bases to trimming and J lost 7 bases; unmatched junction nucleotides: 7. The V gene's germline CDR1 is SQVTM and CDR2 ANQGSEA. The CDR3 is made up of 13 amino acids. The CDR3 is CSGRTGGGNTQYF. Here the CDR3 DNA reads TGCAGCGGTAGGACAGGGGGCGGGAATACGCAGTATTTT.

The chain links TRBV11-2 to TRBJ1-2; D not certain. Trimming stripped 1 base from V and 8 bases from J, with 8 bases between. Germline loops: CDR1 SGHAT, CDR2 FQNNGV. The CDR3 runs 12 residues. CDR3 protein: CASSLGAGGYTF. The CDR3 nucleotides read TGTGCCAGCAGCTTAGGGGCGGGAGGCTACACCTTC. The variable domain in full, with the rest retrieved from reference TRBV11-2 and TRBJ1-2, is EAGVAQSPRYKIIEKRQSVAFWCNPISGHATLYWYQQILGQGPKLLIQFQNNGVVDDSQLPKDRFSAERLKGVDSTLKIQPAKLEDSAVYLCASSLGAGGYTFGSGTRLTVV.

The chain's CDR3 is CASSTQGTHGYTF. The CDR3 bases are TGTGCCAGCAGCACACAGGGTACGCATGGCTACACCTTC. The chain uses TRBV11-2 and TRBJ1-2; a weak D match, TRBD1 (6 bases). Trimming pared 5 bases from V and 6 bases from J, leaving 13 bases between. Germline CDR1 and CDR2: SGHAT and FQNNGV. The CDR3 has 13 amino acids.

The count of this clone is one. V is TRBV4-3 and J is TRBJ1-2, with a possible D match to TRBD1 (6 bases). Germline CDR1 is LGHNA and CDR2 is YSLEER. The ends were cut back, 0 bases at V and 8 bases at J, with 10 bases in the middle. CDR3 size: 13 residues. Here the CDR3 DNA reads TGCGCCAGCAGCCAAGAAAGGGGGGGAGGCTACACCTTC. Translated: CASSQERGGGYTF.

V gene TRBV10-2 combines with J gene TRBJ1-4; no firm D call. Germline assignment: CDR1 WSHSY and CDR2 SAAADI. V was trimmed by 7 bases and J by 0 bases, leaving 3 bases between them. The CDR3 extends over 12 amino acids. This CDR3 reads CASTATNEKLFF. CDR3 DNA: TGCGCCAGCACAGCAACTAATGAAAAACTGTTTTTT.

The chain joins TRBV5-1 to TRBJ2-2, with D maybe TRBD2 (5 bases). CDR1 SGHRS and CDR2 YFSETQ come from the germline V gene. V was shortened by 1 base and J by 4 bases, with 14 bases between the two germline ends. The CDR3 has 16 residues. CDR3 amino acids: CASSLSLVGATGELFF. CDR3 coding DNA: TGCGCCAGCAGCTTGTCACTAGTTGGTGCCACCGGGGAGCTGTTTTTT.

The chain joins TRBV6-5 to TRBJ1-5, with 7 bases identical to TRBD1. Germline CDR1 reads MNHEY; CDR2 reads SVGAGI. Trimming cost V 6 bases and J 4 bases; bases outside gene matches: 9. This CDR3 contains 15 residues. The CDR3 DNA reads TGTGCCAGCAGCCCCTGGGACAGAGGGAATCAGCCCCAGCATTTT. This sequence encodes CASSPWDRGNQPQHF.

The table lists this clone with a few counts. This chain links TRBV25-1 with TRBJ2-1; TRBD2 matches 8 bases. V was clipped by 6 bases and J by 5 bases; unmatched bases: 9. CDR1 and CDR2 from the germline V gene are MGHDK and SYGVNS. This CDR3 is built from 15 residues. CDR3 nucleotides: TGTGCCAGCAGCGCCCGCGGGGGGACTAACAATGAGCAGTTCTTC. Its protein is CASSARGGTNNEQFF.

The V and J genes are TRBV19 and TRBJ2-1; weak D call: TRBD1 (5 bases). Germline V CDR1 and CDR2: LNHDA, SQIVND (reference sequence). Between the trimmed V and J ends, which lost 4 bases and 1 base, there was a span of 11 bases. The CDR3 covers 15 residues. In nucleotides, the CDR3 is TGTGCCAGTAGTAAGGGGCCCACTTCCTACAATGAGCAGTTCTTC. Translating gives CASSKGPTSYNEQFF.

The chain recombines TRBV30 with TRBJ2-5; tentatively, D is TRBD1 (6 bases). This CDR3 is built from 13 residues. Germline-derived CDR1 and CDR2 are GTSNPN and SVGIG (reference sequence). The V end was cut by 0 bases, the J end by 4 bases, with 9 bases between. The CDR3 loop reads CAWSVSGAETQYF. CDR3 in DNA: TGTGCCTGGAGTGTATCAGGGGCAGAGACCCAGTACTTC.

The gene calls are TRBV3-1 (or the pseudogene TRBV3-2) and TRBJ2-7; 13 bases agree with TRBD2. Germline V CDR1 and CDR2: LGHDT, YNNKEL (reference sequence). V trimming: 1 base; J trimming: 0 bases; junction bases outside the gene matches: 0. The CDR3 is made up of 16 amino acids. CDR3 nucleotides: TGTGCCAGCAGCCAAGGACTAGCGGGGGGCTCCTACGAGCAGTACTTC. This sequence encodes CASSQGLAGGSYEQYF.

J is TRBJ1-4 and V is TRBV19; 7 nucleotides align to TRBD1. Germline-derived CDR1 and CDR2 are LNHDA and SQIVND (reference sequence). Trimming removed 8 bases from V and 3 bases from J; junction bases left unmatched: 6. There are 14 residues in the CDR3. CDR3 amino acids: CASSNRGPNEKLFF. CDR3 sequence (DNA): TGTGCCAGTTCGAACAGGGGACCTAATGAAAAACTGTTTTTT.

This chain uses TRBV6-2 or TRBV6-3 with TRBJ1-1; no clear D. The V and J ends lost 5 bases and 4 bases respectively, with 14 bases between them. The germline V gene has CDR1 MNHEY and CDR2 SVGEGT. This CDR3 is built from 14 residues. CDR3 nucleotide sequence: TGTGCCAGCAGTCAAATTCGAGTTTTCACTGAAGCTTTCTTT. It specifies CASSQIRVFTEAFF.

CDR3 in DNA: TGTGCCAGCAGTTTTGGGCAGGGCGGAGAGACCCAGTACTTC. This gives the protein CASSFGQGGETQYF. This chain joins TRBV6-6 and TRBJ2-5; D possibly corresponds to TRBD1 (5 bases). Trimming removed 4 bases at V and 4 bases at J, with 13 bases between. Germline CDR1 is MNHNY and CDR2 is SVGAGI (reference sequence). The CDR3 contains 14 residues.

The rearrangement links TRBV21-1 to TRBJ2-1; the table names TRBD2, a call not compared with the DNA. TRBV21-1 is marked as a pseudogene. The CDR3 sequence is 17 residues long. CDR3: CASSKALGRGGRDEQFF. The CDR3 region has the DNA TGTGCCAGCAGCAAAGCGCTCGGGCGGGGGGGCCGCGATGAGCAGTTCTTC.

The sample holds many counts of this clone. For the CDR3, the DNA is TGCGCCAGCAGCCAAGATGTCCAGGGAATCTATGGCTACACCTTC. This gives the protein CASSQDVQGIYGYTF. This chain uses TRBV4-3 with TRBJ1-2, with D perhaps TRBD1 (5 bases). There are 15 residues in the CDR3. Looked up from germline, CDR1 is LGHNA and CDR2 is YSLEER. The V end lost 0 bases, the J end lost 4 bases, and 12 bases lay between the germline ends.

The chain links TRBV7-3 to TRBJ2-5; 10 bases agree with TRBD1. CDR3 length: 16 residues. The germline CDR1 and CDR2 sequences are SGHTA and FQGTGA. The V gene end was trimmed by 5 bases and the J gene end by 4 bases; junction bases not matched to a gene: 10. CDR3 loop: CASSGGDRGGGETQYF. CDR3 in DNA: TGTGCCAGCAGCGGCGGGGACAGGGGAGGTGGAGAGACCCAGTACTTC.

V and J are TRBV20-1 and TRBJ2-5; 10 nucleotides agree with TRBD1. The CDR3 covers 15 residues. Germline CDR1 and CDR2: DFQATT and SNEGSKA (reference sequence). V dropped 3 bases and J dropped 1; count of bases not matched to a gene: 5. The CDR3 sequence: CSASRTGGIQETQYF. The CDR3 nucleotides read TGCAGTGCTAGTAGGACAGGGGGAATCCAAGAGACCCAGTACTTC.

This clone appeared a few times. J is TRBJ2-2 and V is TRBV19; TRBD1 aligns across 7 bases. The CDR3 has 15 residues. V gave up 3 bases and J gave up 1 base; unmatched junction bases: 2. Looked up from germline, CDR1 is LNHDA and CDR2 is SQIVND (reference sequence). Here the CDR3 reads CASSMGTVNTGELFF. The CDR3 DNA is TGTGCCAGTAGTATGGGGACAGTGAACACCGGGGAGCTGTTTTTT.